This T cell receptor (beta chain) emerged from a study of OX40 agonist ivuxolimab in advanced cancers. The study, taken as a whole, reports: The study found that CD8+ T cells averaged more expanded clones than CD4+. Partial responders treated at 0.1-3.0 mg/kg exhibited clonal expansion among the lowest measured.

CDR1 SEHNR and CDR2 FQNEAQ come from the germline V gene (reference sequence). This CDR3 contains 13 residues. Unmatched junction bases numbered 5, after V lost 4 bases and J lost 6 bases. As concerns this clone: Its antigen is as yet unknown.

Data came from immunoSEQ multiplex PCR; TCRdb stores just in-frame clones and leaves some out. This sample has around 30,000 clones; 75% to 90% occur once, and the top ten carry approximately 28%. Sampling of blood occurred at baseline, cycle 4 day 1, and cycle 7 day 1. The TCR comes from an adult with an advanced solid tumor such as melanoma, head and neck, liver or kidney cancer. The sequences come from CD4+ or CD8+ T cells sorted from blood, collected in a trial of the OX40 agonist ivuxolimab. The chain carries TRBV7-9 and TRBJ1-1; 7 positions match TRBD1. The CDR3 nucleotides are TGTGCCAGCAGCTATCAGGGACAGCCTGAAGCTTTCTTT. Protein product: CASSYQGQPEAFF.